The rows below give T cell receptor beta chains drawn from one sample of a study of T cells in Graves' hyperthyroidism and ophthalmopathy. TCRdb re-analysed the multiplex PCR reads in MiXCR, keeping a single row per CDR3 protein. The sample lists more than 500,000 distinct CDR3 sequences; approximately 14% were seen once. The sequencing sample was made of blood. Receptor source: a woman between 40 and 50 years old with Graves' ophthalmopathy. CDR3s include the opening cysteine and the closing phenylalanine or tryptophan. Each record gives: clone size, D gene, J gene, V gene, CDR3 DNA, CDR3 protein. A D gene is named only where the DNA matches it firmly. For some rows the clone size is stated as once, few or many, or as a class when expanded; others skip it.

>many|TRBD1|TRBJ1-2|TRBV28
TGTGCCAGCAGGGGACAGGGGGCCGGCTACACCTTC
CASRGQGAGYTF
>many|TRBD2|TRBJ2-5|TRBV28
TGTGCCAGCAGTGCGGGATTTACGGGGGGGGAGACCCAGTACTTC
CASSAGFTGGETQYF
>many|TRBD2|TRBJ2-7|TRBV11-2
TGTGCCAGCTCGGTAGGGAGGGGCAGTGAGCAGTACTTC
CASSVGRGSEQYF
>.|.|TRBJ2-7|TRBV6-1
TGTGCCAGCAGTGAAAGGTGGGGGGTCGAGCAGTACTTC
CASSERWGVEQYF
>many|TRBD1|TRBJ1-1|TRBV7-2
TGTGCCAGCAGCCGGGGGGACAGTGAAGCTTTCTTT
CASSRGDSEAFF
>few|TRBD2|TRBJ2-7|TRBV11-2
TGTGCCAGCAGCAAAAGGGTACTAGCGGGAGTCGATCCTTACGAGCAGTACTTC
CASSKRVLAGVDPYEQYF
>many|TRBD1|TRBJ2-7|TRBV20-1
TGCAGTGCAAGACAGGGGGCGCTGGAGCAGTACTTC
CSARQGALEQYF
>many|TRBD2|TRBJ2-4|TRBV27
TGTGCCAGCAGTTCAGCTGGACTAGCGGGAGCCAAAAACATTCAGTACTTC
CASSSAGLAGAKNIQYF
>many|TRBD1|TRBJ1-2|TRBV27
TGTGCCAGCAGTGGGGGGACAGGGGGCATTAACTATGGCTACACCTTC
CASSGGTGGINYGYTF
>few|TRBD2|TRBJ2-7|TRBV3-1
TGTGCCAGCAGCCAAGATCGCGGACTAGCGGGAGGAGCGACCTACGAGCAGTACTTC
CASSQDRGLAGGATYEQYF
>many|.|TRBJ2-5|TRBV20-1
TGCAGTGCTAGAGATGAGTACCAAGAGACCCAGTACTTC
CSARDEYQETQYF
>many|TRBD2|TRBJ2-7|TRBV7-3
TGTGCCAGCAGCCCCGGGACTAGCGGAGACGAGCAGTACTTC
CASSPGTSGDEQYF
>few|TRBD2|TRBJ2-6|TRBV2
TGTGCCAGCAGTGCGTCCCCAACTAGCGGGGTCTCTGGGGCCAACGTCCTGACTTTC
CASSASPTSGVSGANVLTF
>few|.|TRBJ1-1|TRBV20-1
TGCAGTGCTAGACCCCCCCAGGGAACGGGCTTGGGCACTGAAGCTTTCTTT
CSARPPQGTGLGTEAFF
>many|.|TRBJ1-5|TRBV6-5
TGTGCCAGCAGTCGGGTTGGGGATCAGCCCCAGCATTTT
CASSRVGDQPQHF
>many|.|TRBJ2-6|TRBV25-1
TGTGCCAGCAGTGATTCGTACCCGGGGCCCAACAACTCTGGGGCCAACGTCCTGACTTTC
CASSDSYPGPNNSGANVLTF
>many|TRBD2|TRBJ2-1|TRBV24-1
TGTGCCACCAGTGAGCTAGCGGGAAGTCGGAATGAGCAGTTCTTC
CATSELAGSRNEQFF
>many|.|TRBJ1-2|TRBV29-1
TGCAGCGTTGAAGTTTCACTCTATGGCTACACCTTC
CSVEVSLYGYTF
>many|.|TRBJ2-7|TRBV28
TGTGCCAGCACCTTTGGGGGGAGGATAGGAGAGCAGTACTTC
CASTFGGRIGEQYF
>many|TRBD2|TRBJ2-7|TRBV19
TGTGCCAGTAGTAAGGGACTAGACTCCTACGAGCAGTACTTC
CASSKGLDSYEQYF
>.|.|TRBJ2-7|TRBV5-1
TGCGCCAGCAGCTTGGAGGGGCCGGGAAGCTACGAGCAGTACTTC
CASSLEGPGSYEQYF
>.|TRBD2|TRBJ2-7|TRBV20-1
TGCAGTGCTAGGCAGGGGGGAGGTAGCGGGAGTGACGAGCAGTACTTC
CSARQGGGSGSDEQYF
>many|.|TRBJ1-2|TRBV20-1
TGCAGTGCTCCCTTTGCCGGCTACACCTTC
CSAPFAGYTF
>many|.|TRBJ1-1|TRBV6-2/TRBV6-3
TGTGCCAGCAGTTACGCGAGACGAATGGGAAGGAACACTGAAGCTTTCTTT
CASSYARRMGRNTEAFF
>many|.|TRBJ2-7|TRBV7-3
TGTGCCAGCAGCTTAGGCCCCTCTAGAACCTACGAGCAGTACTTC
CASSLGPSRTYEQYF
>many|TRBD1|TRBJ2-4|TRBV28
TGTGCCAGCAGTTCTTTACAGGGGGGCAAAAACATTCAGTACTTC
CASSSLQGGKNIQYF
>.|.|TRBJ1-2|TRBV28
TGTGCCAGCAGCCTCCGGGACTCATCCTTCTATGGCTACACCTTC
CASSLRDSSFYGYTF
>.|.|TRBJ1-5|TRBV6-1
TGTGCCAGCAGTGAACCCGCGGACGTCTATCAGCCCCAGCATTTT
CASSEPADVYQPQHF
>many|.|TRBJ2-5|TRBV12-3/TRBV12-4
TGTGCCAGCAGTCCCTATGGGGAAGAGACCCAGTACTTC
CASSPYGEETQYF